This T cell receptor (beta chain) comes out of a study of blood T cell repertoires in COVID-19. Sequencing was performed with immunoSEQ multiplex PCR; in TCRdb, only in-frame clones are kept and a portion is missing. The sample has tens of thousands of clones; roughly three quarters are singletons. Seattle participants joined during active infection and were tracked over time. CDR1 is LNHDA and CDR2 is SQIVND in the germline V gene (reference sequence). V gave up 6 bases and J gave up 5 bases; unmatched junction bases: 13. The CDR3 is 17 residues long. The material sequenced was peripheral blood. The chain combines TRBV19 with TRBJ1-6; 7 positions agree with TRBD1. This TCR derives from a man aged 70-80 years with COVID-19, enrolled during active disease. The CDR3 loop is CASSLGGQPPDNSPLHF. The DNA for the CDR3 is TGTGCCAGTAGCCTGGGGGGACAGCCACCGGATAATTCACCCCTCCACTTT.